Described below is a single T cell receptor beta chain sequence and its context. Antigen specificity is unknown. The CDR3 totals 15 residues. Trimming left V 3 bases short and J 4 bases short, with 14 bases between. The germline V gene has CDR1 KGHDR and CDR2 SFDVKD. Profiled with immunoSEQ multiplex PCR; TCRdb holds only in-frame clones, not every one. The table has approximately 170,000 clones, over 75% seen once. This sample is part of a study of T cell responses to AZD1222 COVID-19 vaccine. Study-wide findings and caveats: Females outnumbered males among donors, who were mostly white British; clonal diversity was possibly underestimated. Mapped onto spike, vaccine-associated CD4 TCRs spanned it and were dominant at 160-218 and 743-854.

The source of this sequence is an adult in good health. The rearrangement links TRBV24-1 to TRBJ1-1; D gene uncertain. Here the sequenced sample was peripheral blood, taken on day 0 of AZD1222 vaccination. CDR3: CATSDPTLGSTEAFF. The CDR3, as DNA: TGTGCCACCAGTGATCCCACGTTGGGGTCCACTGAAGCTTTCTTT.